This T cell receptor beta chain appears in the sequencing data of a study of tumor and adjacent non-tumor tissue in lung cancer. Overall study context: Aged roughly 31 to 76 years, patients included nine to ten men and 5 women with stage I to III disease. Study results and caveats: Top 100 clones took a larger repertoire share in normal lung. Tumor TCR diversity, when higher, was linked to shorter survival. Tumor tissue had significantly higher TCR diversity than normal lung.

Of note for this clonotype: The antigen is undetermined. Compared with germline, one end of the junction differs, possibly owing to a read error.

Germline V CDR1 and CDR2: SQVTM, ANQGSEA. CDR3 length equals 15 residues. A modified ARM-PCR protocol with three rounds of nested PCR amplified TCRbeta. One entry per CDR3 protein, called by TCRdb with MiXCR from the multiplex PCR reads. Of 65,000 to 75,000 distinct CDR3 sequences detected, roughly 77% appear once; the ten largest clones hold around 45%. RNA was extracted from bulk tissue without any cell sorting. More than 3 cm separated this lung sample from the edge of the tumor. This TCR derives from a man in his sixties with non-small cell lung cancer. The sample was distant non-tumor lung tissue. V gene TRBV29-1 combines with J gene TRBJ2-7; tentative D call: TRBD2 (5 bases). The CDR3 sequence: CSVVGMEAESYEQYF. CDR3 coding DNA: TGCAGCGTTGTTGGCATGGAGGCAGAATCCTACGAGCAGTATTTC.